The present T cell receptor beta chain was sequenced within a study of T cells in Graves' hyperthyroidism and ophthalmopathy (dated by TCRdb to 2018 to 2020). Regarding the study in general: Peripheral blood samples were taken at initial diagnosis, before any treatment was given. Thyroid tissue and blood T-cell repertoires from six Graves' hyperthyroidism patients were also compared in the study. Once sampling was done, hyperthyroidism patients were given methimazole at a starting dose of 30 mg daily, whereas ophthalmopathy patients were given high-dose intravenous methylprednisolone. The roughly 91 discovery patients were randomly divided into training and test sets at a 7:3 ratio. Prospective prediction of ophthalmopathy was tested in an independent validation cohort of 18 to 20 hyperthyroidism patients and 17 patients who later progressed to ophthalmopathy. A discovery cohort of about 100 patients, fewer than 50 with Graves' ophthalmopathy and 55 to 60 with stable Graves' hyperthyroidism, was used to find distinguishing TCR V-J signatures. According to the paper, TCR Vbeta CDR3 sequencing was carried out on 135 peripheral blood samples, which came from under 50 ophthalmopathy, around 75 hyperthyroidism and roughly 17 progressor patients. The research as a whole found: During validation, the model predicted progression to ophthalmopathy a median of approximately six months ahead of onset, with almost 71% sensitivity and about 72% specificity. Sample size was not statistically predetermined, and investigators were not blinded to group allocation. A 13 V-J signature model separated ophthalmopathy from stable hyperthyroidism, with about 88% sensitivity and roughly 84% specificity in cross-validation and 80%/75% in testing. Most expanded thyroid clonotypes (frequency above 0.001) were also found in blood, which suggests that blood repertoires may mirror thyroid immune responses.

The germline V gene encodes CDR1 DFQATT and CDR2 SNEGSKA (reference sequence). Compared with germline, V lacks 0 bases and J lacks 5 bases; bases without a gene match: 0. There are 13 amino acids in the CDR3, from cysteine to phenylalanine inclusive. The CDR3 DNA has 39 bases and is translated from base 1. Ophthalmopathy patients had moderately to severely active disease, Clinical Activity Score of at least 3, NOSPECS grade of at least 4, and duration under 3 months. Patients with uncontrolled infections, other autoimmune diseases, pregnancy or lactation were excluded. Diagnoses were based on clinical symptoms, serum thyroxine and TRAb, thyroid ultrasound and orbital computed tomography. PBMCs were isolated from about 10 ml of fresh peripheral blood by Ficoll-Paque density gradient centrifugation. Total RNA was extracted using Trizol reagent, and RNA quality was assessed on an Agilent 2100 Bioanalyzer.

TCR beta CDR3 regions were amplified from RNA transcripts. The TCR CDR3 was subjected to a first round of RT-PCR using the HTBI primer set and the Qiagen OneStep RT-PCR kit. Libraries were constructed in a second round of multiplex PCR, after which size selection and purification were performed. Paired-end sequencing of the libraries was performed with 100 bp reads on an Illumina HiSeq2000. The paper's processing steps were these. Raw data were processed with SOAPnuke, discarding reads with adapters, uncalled bases, mean Phred below 15, or no exact constant-primer or identifier match. COPE v1.2.5 was used to merge high-quality paired reads, and clonotypes were defined as unique nucleotide sequences. MiTCR v1.1 was used to align clonotypes to the IMGT TRBV, TRBD and TRBJ reference segments. The analysis was restricted to V-J combinations with a frequency above 0.0001, which together covered around 99% of the repertoires. A TCS score was defined as the ratio between F50 (clonal expansion) and ExV (chaos), using BLOSUM62-based TCRdist between CDR3 peptides within each V-J. Welch's t-statistics and random forest reduced fewer than 600 V-J features to 13, which were used in a naive Bayes classifier (R e1071). TCRdb trimmed the raw reads at Q25, called clones with MiXCR and kept productive beta chains. Each record represents a unique CDR3 protein, reported with the most common genes and DNA among its rows. TCRdb's processing, not the study's, gives the V and J calls here. The sample table holds some 500,000 distinct CDR3 sequences, of which 15% to 20% were seen once. The ten most abundant clones make up roughly 29% of the sample.

The table lists this clonotype with many counts. Its antigen has not been determined. The sample holds no much larger clone one base away, and base qualities are not on file. The chain is encoded by TRBV20-1 joined to TRBJ2-1; 8 middle bases align to TRBD2. This TCR was recovered from a woman aged 30 to 39 with Graves' ophthalmopathy. Sequencing was performed on blood. CDR3 reads: CSARDSGNNEQFF. The DNA sequence follows: TGCAGTGCTAGAGATAGCGGGAACAATGAGCAGTTCTTC.